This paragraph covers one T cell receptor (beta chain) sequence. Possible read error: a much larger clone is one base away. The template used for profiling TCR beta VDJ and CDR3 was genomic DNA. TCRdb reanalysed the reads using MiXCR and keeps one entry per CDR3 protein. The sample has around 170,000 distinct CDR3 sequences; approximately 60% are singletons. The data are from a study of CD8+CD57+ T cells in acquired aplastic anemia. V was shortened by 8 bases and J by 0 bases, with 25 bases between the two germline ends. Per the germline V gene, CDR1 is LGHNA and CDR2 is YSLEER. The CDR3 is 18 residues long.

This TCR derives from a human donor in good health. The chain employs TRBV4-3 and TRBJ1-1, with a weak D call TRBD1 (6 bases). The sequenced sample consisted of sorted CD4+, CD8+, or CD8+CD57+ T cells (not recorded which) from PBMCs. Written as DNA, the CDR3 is TGCGCCAGCGGCCCTAAAATTGCCCCACAGGGAATGAACACTGAAGCTTTCTTT. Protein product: CASGPKIAPQGMNTEAFF.